A single sample gave rise to the 10 T cell receptor beta chains below, sequenced in a study of PD-L1 blockade in urothelial cancer. Profiling relied on immunoSEQ multiplex PCR, and the TCRdb table lists in-frame clones only, not all of them. The sample lists about 82,000 clones, 87% seen once, with around 5% in the top ten. This sample comprised PBMCs, obtained around atezolizumab (anti-PD-L1) treatment. The origin of the receptors is a woman between 65 and 79 years old with urothelial cancer.

This clone was seen only a few times. This sequence joins TRBV6-6 and TRBJ2-7; 8 bases agree with TRBD2. V lost 5 bases to trimming and J lost 0 bases; unmatched junction nucleotides: 3. Germline CDR1 MNHNY, CDR2 SVGAGI (reference sequence). The CDR3 length is 14 residues. The CDR3 is CASSVAGSSYEQYF. The CDR3 nucleotides are TGTGCCAGCAGTGTAGCGGGGAGCTCCTACGAGCAGTACTTC.

V gene TRBV10-2 combines with J gene TRBJ2-4, with TRBD1 identical over 7 bases. The V and J ends lost 2 bases and 7 bases, in that order; junction bases with no gene match: 5. The CDR3 length is 14 residues. Germline CDR1 reads WSHSY; CDR2 reads SAAADI. CDR3 DNA: TGCGCCAGCAGTGAGGGGGACAGCCGCAACATTCAGTACTTC. This sequence encodes CASSEGDSRNIQYF.

Only a few counts were recorded for this clone. The chain recombines TRBV19 with TRBJ1-1; D gene unclear. Germline values: CDR1 LNHDA, CDR2 SQIVND (reference sequence). Trimming left V 3 bases short and J 1 base short, with 6 bases between. CDR3 length: 13 amino acids. The CDR3 sequence: CASSMRENTEAFF. The CDR3 DNA sequence: TGTGCCAGTAGTATGCGGGAGAACACTGAAGCTTTCTTT. Full variable domain (rest looked up from reference TRBV19 and TRBJ1-1): DGGITQSPKYLFRKEGQNVTLSCEQNLNHDAMYWYRQDPGQGLRLIYYSQIVNDFQKGDIAEGYSVSREKKESFPLTVTSAQKNPTAFYLCASSMRENTEAFFGQGTRLTVV.

The CDR3 coding sequence is TGTGCCAGCAGAGCTAGTGCCACAGATACGCAGTATTTT. Translation: CASRASATDTQYF. The rearrangement joins TRBV27 to TRBJ2-3; no definite D call. The CDR3 length is 13 residues. Trimming took off 6 bases at V and 2 bases at J, with 9 bases between the two ends. The germline gives CDR1 MNHEY, CDR2 SMNVEV (reference sequence).

The chain couples TRBV5-1 to TRBJ1-1; possibly TRBD1 for D (5 bases). The CDR3 has 14 amino acids. Germline V CDR1 and CDR2: SGHRS, YFSETQ. Trimming shortened V by 2 bases and J by 0 bases, and 8 bases separated the two germline ends. This chain's CDR3 is CASSFRDLNTEAFF. The CDR3 DNA reads TGCGCCAGCAGCTTCAGGGATTTGAACACTGAAGCTTTCTTT.

This chain joins TRBV29-1 and TRBJ2-7; D is unclear. Trimming left V 0 bases short and J 4 bases short, with 4 bases between. The CDR3 has 11 residues. The germline V gene encodes CDR1 SQVTM and CDR2 ANQGSEA. The chain's CDR3 is CSVEDSYEQYF. DNA for the CDR3: TGCAGCGTTGAAGACAGTTACGAGCAGTACTTC.

The chain recombines TRBV28 with TRBJ2-7; 8 bases map to TRBD1. The CDR3 loop spans 12 amino acids. Trimming at V came to 6 bases and at J to 6 bases, leaving 4 bases not matched to a gene. Looked up from germline, CDR1 is MDHEN and CDR2 is SYDVKM. The CDR3 sequence is CASRDRVREQYF. The CDR3 DNA reads as TGTGCCAGCAGGGACAGGGTCCGCGAGCAGTACTTC.

The chain joins TRBV6-1 to TRBJ2-3; tentative D call: TRBD2 (6 bases). The CDR3 consists of 14 residues. Germline V gives CDR1 MNHNS, CDR2 SASEGT. Trimming left V 0 bases short and J 8 bases short, with 12 bases between. CDR3 DNA sequence: TGTGCCAGCAGTGAAGCCCGGGGGTCGGGTACGCAGTATTTT. Protein sequence: CASSEARGSGTQYF.

The rearrangement links TRBV2 to TRBJ1-2; D not resolved. Germline V gives CDR1 SNHLY, CDR2 FYNNEI. The CDR3 has 14 residues. With 3 bases removed from V and 6 bases from J, the gap between germline ends came to 14 bases. CDR3: CASSDTRNIHGYTF. The CDR3 coding sequence is TGTGCCAGCAGTGACACCAGGAATATTCATGGCTACACCTTC.

V and J are TRBV28 and TRBJ2-7; 9 nucleotides align to TRBD2. After removal of 7 bases from V and 4 bases from J, the junction contained 8 bases not matched to a gene. CDR1 is MDHEN, CDR2 SYDVKM, per germline. CDR3 length: 14 amino acids. Here the CDR3 DNA reads TGTGCCAGCAACGCACCGGGACTAGCTTACGAGCAGTACTTC. It encodes CASNAPGLAYEQYF.